A selection of T cell receptor beta chains follows, all from one sample in a study of cytomegalovirus exposure and HLA in healthy donors. The table came from immunoSEQ multiplex PCR; TCRdb's copy has only in-frame clones and leaves some out. The sample lists tens of thousands of clones, more than 85% occurring once. The sample consisted of PBMCs. The source is a woman between 25 and 40 years old in good health and CMV-seronegative. Both conserved end residues are part of each CDR3. A D gene is named only where the DNA matches it firmly. The listing skips clone size in some rows; elsewhere it reads once, few, many or a size class.

V	size	D	J	DNA	CDR3
TRBV6-1	.	.	TRBJ1-5	TGTGCCAGCAGTGAAGCGTTAAGTATCGCGAATCAGCCCCAGCATTTT	CASSEALSIANQPQHF
TRBV6-5	once	.	TRBJ2-5	TGTGCCAGCAGCCCTCCGAAGGGACTGGAGACCCAGTACTTC	CASSPPKGLETQYF
TRBV4-3	.	.	TRBJ2-5	TGCGCCAGCAGCCGGGGGCGACAAGAGACCCAGTACTTC	CASSRGRQETQYF
TRBV5-5	.	TRBD1	TRBJ2-7	TGTGCCAGCAGCCCTTGGGACAGGGTAGGGGAGCAGTACTTC	CASSPWDRVGEQYF
TRBV7-2	.	TRBD2	TRBJ2-1	TGTGCCAGCAGCTTGAATAGCGGGGGCACCTACAATGAGCAGTTCTTC	CASSLNSGGTYNEQFF
TRBV4-1	.	TRBD1	TRBJ2-1	TGCGCCAGCAGCCAGCCCCTCACAGGGGGTGAGCAGTTCTTC	CASSQPLTGGEQFF
TRBV25-1	.	.	TRBJ1-2	TGTGCCAGCAGTGAGGGGTCTGGAGGGGTGGGTGGCTACACCTTC	CASSEGSGGVGGYTF
TRBV5-4	.	.	TRBJ2-7	TGTGCCAGCAGCTCCCCCACTGGGAGTCGGTACGAGCAGTACTTC	CASSSPTGSRYEQYF
TRBV28	few	.	TRBJ2-7	TGTGCCAGCAGTTTATCCCAGGGGAACGAGCAGTACTTC	CASSLSQGNEQYF
TRBV27	.	.	TRBJ2-3	TGTGCCAGCAGTACCGTCGGGGATACGCAGTATTTT	CASSTVGDTQYF
TRBV7-2	.	TRBD1	TRBJ1-3	TGTGCCAGCAGCGCCCGGGACAGCCGCTTCTCTGGAAACACCATATATTTT	CASSARDSRFSGNTIYF
TRBV6-6	.	TRBD2	TRBJ2-1	TGTGCCAGCAGTTACTTGGGAGCGGGGGGAGCTGAGCAGTTCTTC	CASSYLGAGGAEQFF
TRBV19	few	TRBD1	TRBJ1-2	TGTGCCAGTAGTATCACGGGACAGGGGTCGGTAGCTGGCTACACCTTC	CASSITGQGSVAGYTF
TRBV21-1	.	.	TRBJ2-7	TGTGCCAGCAGCAAAGGATCCGGGACAGGGATTTGGAGGGAGGTCTCCTACGAGCAGTACTTC	CASSKGSGTGIWREVSYEQYF
TRBV6-5	.	TRBD2	TRBJ2-1	TGTGCCAGCAGTTCCGGACTAGCGGGAGTCCATGAGCAGTTCTTC	CASSSGLAGVHEQFF
TRBV28	.	TRBD2	TRBJ2-1	TGTGCCAGCAGTTTATTCTTAGCGGGACTAGTAACCCCAGGATCTGACAATGAGCAGTTCTTC	CASSLFLAGLVTPGSDNEQFF
TRBV4-3	.	.	TRBJ1-5	TGCGCCAGCAGCCAAGATAGAGGGCTCTATCAGCCCCAGCATTTT	CASSQDRGLYQPQHF
TRBV21-1	few	.	TRBJ1-5	TGTGCCAGCAGGGCTCAGCCCCAGCATTTT	CASRAQPQHF
TRBV7-2	once	TRBD2	TRBJ2-5	TGTGCCAGCAGCGCGGGAGTACAAGAGATCCAGTACTTC	CASSAGVQEIQYF
TRBV4-2	.	TRBD1	TRBJ1-5	TGTGCCAGCAGCCAAGTGGGGACAGGGGGCGGCAATCAGCCCCAGCATTTT	CASSQVGTGGGNQPQHF
TRBV7-2	few	TRBD2	TRBJ2-1	TGTGCCAGCAGCTTAGGTAGGACTAGCGGGCTCTACAATGAGCAGTTCTTC	CASSLGRTSGLYNEQFF
TRBV6-1	once	.	TRBJ1-2	TGTGCCAGCAGTCGACAGGATGGCTACACCTTC	CASSRQDGYTF
TRBV7-2	.	TRBD2	TRBJ2-1	TGTGCCAGCAGCGGAGGGACTAGCGGGAGTTTTAATGAGCAGTTCTTC	CASSGGTSGSFNEQFF
TRBV9	.	.	TRBJ2-1	TGTGCCAGCAGCGCACGGAGCTATAGTGAGCAGTTCTTC	CASSARSYSEQFF
TRBV20-1	.	.	TRBJ2-7	TGCAGTGCTAGGTGGGGGGACGAGCAGTACTTC	CSARWGDEQYF
TRBV19	once	TRBD1	TRBJ2-1	TGTGCCAGTAGTTCAGTTCTGGGGACAGTTCTACACTCCTACAATGAGCAGTTCTTC	CASSSVLGTVLHSYNEQFF
TRBV4-1	.	TRBD2	TRBJ2-2	TGCGCCAGCAGCCAAGTCTTGGGGGTAGCGGGACCCGGGGAGCTGTTTTTT	CASSQVLGVAGPGELFF
TRBV21-1	.	.	TRBJ2-2	TGTGCCAGCAGCAAAGCCCCCGGACTAGCGGAGACCGGGGAGCTGTTTTTT	CASSKAPGLAETGELFF
TRBV9	.	TRBD2	TRBJ2-1	TGTGCCAGCAGCGTACCGGGAACTAGCGGGAATGAGCAGTTCTTC	CASSVPGTSGNEQFF
TRBV28	.	TRBD1	TRBJ1-3	TGTGCCAGCACAGGGGGCACCGAGACCCACTCTGGAAACACCATATATTTT	CASTGGTETHSGNTIYF
TRBV28	.	TRBD2	TRBJ2-7	TGTGCCAGCAGCCTCTCGGGAGGGGAGTACGCCTACGAGCAGTACTTC	CASSLSGGEYAYEQYF
TRBV15	.	TRBD2	TRBJ2-5	TGTGCCACCAGCAGAGATCAAGCGGGAGGGCCGGGGAAGACCCAGTACTTC	CATSRDQAGGPGKTQYF
TRBV5-4	.	TRBD1	TRBJ2-7	TGTGCCAGCAGCCTACCCGGACAGGGGGCGTACGAGCAGTACTTC	CASSLPGQGAYEQYF
TRBV19	.	.	TRBJ2-1	TGTGCCAGTAGTATGCGCCAGCTGGCTAGCTCCTACAATGAGCAGTTCTTC	CASSMRQLASSYNEQFF
TRBV29-1	.	.	TRBJ1-2	TGCAGCGTTGTTAGTGTGTGGCAGGGTGATGGCTACACCTTC	CSVVSVWQGDGYTF
TRBV19	.	.	TRBJ1-5	TGTGCCAGTAGTATAGGGAGGAGCAATCAGCCCCAGCATTTT	CASSIGRSNQPQHF
TRBV5-1	.	TRBD2	TRBJ2-5	TGCGCCAGCAGCTTGAGCCTAGCGGGAGGCATCGGGACAGAGACCCAGTACTTC	CASSLSLAGGIGTETQYF
TRBV7-3	.	.	TRBJ2-2	TGTGCCAGCAGCTTAAACTCCCCGTCGAACACCGGGGAGCTGTTTTTT	CASSLNSPSNTGELFF
TRBV7-3	.	TRBD2	TRBJ2-7	TGTGCCAGCAGCGTAACTAGCGGGAGCTCCTACGAGCAGTACTTC	CASSVTSGSSYEQYF
TRBV2	.	.	TRBJ2-7	TGTGCCAGCAGGATGGACACCTACGAGCAGTACTTC	CASRMDTYEQYF
TRBV7-8	.	.	TRBJ2-1	TGTGCCAGCAGCTTAGCGCGGCTAGATGCTGAGCAGTTCTTC	CASSLARLDAEQFF
TRBV11-2	.	.	TRBJ2-7	TGTGCCAGCAGCTTAGATCCCCCTCTGTGGGTTGGAGGTTCCTACGAGCAGTACTTC	CASSLDPPLWVGGSYEQYF
TRBV9	once	TRBD1	TRBJ2-5	TGTGCCAGCAGCGTGGGATTCGAAGGACAGGGGCTAGAGACCCAGTACTTC	CASSVGFEGQGLETQYF
TRBV16	.	.	TRBJ1-2	TGTGCCAGCAGCGGTGCAGGGTATGGCTACACCTTC	CASSGAGYGYTF
TRBV28	few	.	TRBJ1-1	TGTGCCAGCAGTTTCGAGTCGGCGGGGAACACTGAAGCTTTCTTT	CASSFESAGNTEAFF